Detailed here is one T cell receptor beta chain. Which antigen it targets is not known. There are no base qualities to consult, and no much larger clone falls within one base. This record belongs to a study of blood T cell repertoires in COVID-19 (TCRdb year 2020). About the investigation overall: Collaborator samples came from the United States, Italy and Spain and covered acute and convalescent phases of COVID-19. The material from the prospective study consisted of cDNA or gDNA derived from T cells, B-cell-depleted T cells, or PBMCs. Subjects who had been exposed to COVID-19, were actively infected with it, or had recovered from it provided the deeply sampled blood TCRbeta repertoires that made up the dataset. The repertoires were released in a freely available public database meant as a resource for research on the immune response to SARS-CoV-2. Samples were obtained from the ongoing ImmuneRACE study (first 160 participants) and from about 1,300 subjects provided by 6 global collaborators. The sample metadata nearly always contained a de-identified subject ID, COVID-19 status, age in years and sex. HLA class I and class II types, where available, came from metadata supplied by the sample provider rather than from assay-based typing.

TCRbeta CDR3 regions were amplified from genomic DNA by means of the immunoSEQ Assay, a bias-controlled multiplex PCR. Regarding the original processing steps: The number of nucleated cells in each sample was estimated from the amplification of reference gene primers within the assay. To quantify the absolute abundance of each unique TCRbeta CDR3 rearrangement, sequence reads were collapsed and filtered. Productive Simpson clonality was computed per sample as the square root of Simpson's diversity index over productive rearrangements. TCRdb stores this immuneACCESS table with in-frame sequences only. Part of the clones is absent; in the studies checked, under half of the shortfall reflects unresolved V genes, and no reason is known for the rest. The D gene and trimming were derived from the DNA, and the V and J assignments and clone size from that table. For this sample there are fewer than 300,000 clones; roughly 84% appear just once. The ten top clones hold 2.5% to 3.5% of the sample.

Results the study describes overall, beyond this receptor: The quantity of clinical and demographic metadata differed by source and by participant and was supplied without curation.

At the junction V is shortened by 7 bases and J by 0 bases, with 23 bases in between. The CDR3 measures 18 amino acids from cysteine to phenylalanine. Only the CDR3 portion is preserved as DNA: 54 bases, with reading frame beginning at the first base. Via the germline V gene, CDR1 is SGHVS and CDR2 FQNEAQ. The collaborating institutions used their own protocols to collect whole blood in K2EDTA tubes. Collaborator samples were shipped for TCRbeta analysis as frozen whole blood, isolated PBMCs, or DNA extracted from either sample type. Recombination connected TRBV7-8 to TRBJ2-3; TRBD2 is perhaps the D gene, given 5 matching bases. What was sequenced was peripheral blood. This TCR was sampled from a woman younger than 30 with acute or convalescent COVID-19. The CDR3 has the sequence CASKTASTMAGSTDTQYF. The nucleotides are TGTGCCAGCAAGACCGCCTCGACTATGGCGGGTAGCACAGATACGCAGTATTTT.